The 6 T cell receptor beta chains reported below all come from one sample, sequenced in a study of CD8+ T cells in alopecia areata. RNA was isolated and reverse transcribed to cDNA, the sequencing template. TCRdb's copy holds only in-frame clones and misses some; the assay was immunoSEQ multiplex PCR. Captured here are 250,000 or so clones, none seen once; the top ten comprise 1.2%. Markers including CD4, CD8alpha, NKG2D and NKG2ACE guided sorting of pooled cutaneous lymph node cells. The specimen was CD4+ T cells sorted from a lymph node. These receptors all stem from a C3H/HeJ mouse with alopecia areata. Strain MHC haplotype: H2-k.

This clone was counted between two and nine times. Gene labels here are mouse ones. Sequencing ends 4 residues short of the CDR3 end; the germline J gene provides the rest. This chain joins TRBV5 and TRBJ2-3; 11 positions match TRBD2. Germline CDR1 LGHNA, CDR2 YNLKQL (reference sequence). V shed 4 bases and J 1 base; nucleotides not matched to a gene: 4. The CDR3 has 16 residues. The CDR3 DNA, read in part, is TGTGCCAGCAGCCTTGGACTGGGGGGTGGTGCAGAA. It encodes CASSLGLGGGAE. The full-length CDR3 reads as CASSLGLGGGAETLYF.

This clone was seen only a few times. The genes are named according to mouse. The read terminates 4 residues before the CDR3 end, so the remaining end is supplied by the germline J gene. The gene calls are TRBV31 and TRBJ2-5; 11 nucleotides align to TRBD2. The CDR3 has 15 amino acids. CDR1 is GKSSPN, CDR2 SITVG, per germline. CDR3: CAWSLQTGGVDTQYF. The sequenced CDR3 bases are TGTGCCTGGAGTCTACAGACTGGGGGGGTGGAC.

Of note for this clone: Gene names and germline match the mouse. The read falls 4 residues short of the CDR3 end, and the missing part is taken from the germline J gene. The V and J genes are TRBV13-1 and TRBJ2-7; 9 bases agree with TRBD2. This CDR3 region has 15 residues. Germline V gene sequence: CDR1 NSHNY, CDR2 SYGAGN. CDR3 DNA, as far as it was read: TGTGCCAGCAGTGCCACCGGGACTGGGAGGTAT. Amino acid sequence: CASSATGTGRY. The complete CDR3 sequence is CASSATGTGRYEQYF.

This clone has more than one count but fewer than ten. The genes and germline here are from mouse. The read comes to an end 4 residues before the CDR3 does, leaving the germline J gene to fill in the end. This chain uses TRBV19 with TRBJ2-2; D uncertain. The CDR3 has 13 amino acids. From germline, CDR1 is FNHDT and CDR2 SITEND (reference sequence). The V end lost 2 bases, the J end lost 4 bases, and 6 bases lay between the germline ends. The CDR3 protein is CASSMGITGQLYF. The CDR3 DNA, read in part, is TGTGCCAGCAGTATGGGTATCACCGGG.

This clone was recorded a few times. The germline and genes are mouse ones. The CDR3 end lies 4 residues beyond the end of the read and is filled in from the germline J gene. V gene TRBV17 combines with J gene TRBJ2-5; D is perhaps TRBD1 (5 bases). Per the germline V gene, CDR1 is MNHDT and CDR2 is YYDKIL. This CDR3 has 12 residues. The CDR3: CASRGQKDTQYF. CDR3 DNA, as far as it was read: TGTGCTAGCAGAGGACAAAAAGAC.

Points on this clone: Gene names denote mouse genes. The sequence runs out 4 residues before the end of the CDR3; the remainder is reconstructed from the germline J gene. The J gene is TRBJ2-1, the V gene TRBV1; 12 nucleotides line up with TRBD2. The CDR3 is 13 amino acids. The germline V gene encodes CDR1 NSQYPW and CDR2 LRSPGD (reference sequence). The CDR3 DNA, read in part, is TGCACCTGCTCCGGGACTGGGGGGTCT. Its translation: CTCSGTGGS. The full CDR3 protein reads CTCSGTGGSEQFF.